The source of this T cell receptor beta chain is a study of T-cell memory formation after mild COVID-19. Whole-study findings and limits: The study found balanced CD4/CD8 in clones contracting day 15 to 85 and a CD4+ lean in later expanders.

TCRdb reprocessed the 5' RACE reads with MiXCR, giving one entry per CDR3 protein. Of around 150,000 distinct CDR3 sequences listed, 13% to 15% are singletons. This CDR3 has 14 residues. Germline CDR1 reads MGHDK; CDR2 reads SYGVNS. This clonotype was counted between two and nine times. Its antigen is undetermined. The junction and the germline gene differ at one end; a read error may be behind it. The chain combines TRBV25-1 with TRBJ2-5, with a tentative D call TRBD2 (6 bases). The TCR comes from an adult woman who had mild COVID-19 (a few samples of this study predate the infection). Cell type and time point are not known. Sequencing was done on a sample of PBMCs or a T cell subset sorted from them (not recorded which). CDR3 bases: TGTGCCAGCGGACGAGGAGGGCCCCAAGATACCCAGTACTTC. It encodes CASGRGGPQDTQYF.